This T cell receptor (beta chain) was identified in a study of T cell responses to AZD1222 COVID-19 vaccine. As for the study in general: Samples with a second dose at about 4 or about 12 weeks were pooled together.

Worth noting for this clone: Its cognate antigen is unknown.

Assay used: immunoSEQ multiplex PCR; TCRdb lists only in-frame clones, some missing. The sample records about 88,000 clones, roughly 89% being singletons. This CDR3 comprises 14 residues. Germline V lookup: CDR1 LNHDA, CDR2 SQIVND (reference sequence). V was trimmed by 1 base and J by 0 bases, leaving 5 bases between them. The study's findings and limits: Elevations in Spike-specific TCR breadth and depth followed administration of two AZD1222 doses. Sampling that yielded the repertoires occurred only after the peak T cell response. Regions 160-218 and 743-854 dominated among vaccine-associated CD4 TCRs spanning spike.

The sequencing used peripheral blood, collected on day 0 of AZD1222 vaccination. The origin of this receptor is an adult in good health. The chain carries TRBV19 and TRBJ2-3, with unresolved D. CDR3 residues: CASSIASSTDTQYF. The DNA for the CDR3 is TGTGCCAGTAGTATAGCGTCTAGCACAGATACGCAGTATTTT. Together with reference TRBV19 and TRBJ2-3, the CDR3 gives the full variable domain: DGGITQSPKYLFRKEGQNVTLSCEQNLNHDAMYWYRQDPGQGLRLIYYSQIVNDFQKGDIAEGYSVSREKKESFPLTVTSAQKNPTAFYLCASSIASSTDTQYFGPGTRLTVL.